This T cell receptor beta chain was retrieved from a study of identical twins. Overall study findings and caveats: The study drew conclusions from cross-sectional statistical analysis, not from following the same donors. Out-of-frame alpha sequences shared by twins were enriched for low generation probability.

This clonotype was detected a few times. Its antigen is as yet unknown. One entry per CDR3 protein, called by TCRdb with MiXCR from the 5' RACE reads. The repertoire has approximately 260,000 distinct CDR3 sequences, approximately 8.3% of them found once; the top ten carry 3% to 3.5%. The CDR3 consists of 14 residues. V gave up 3 bases and J gave up 5 bases, with 13 bases separating them. The germline V gene has CDR1 LGHNA and CDR2 YSLEER. Another study also made use of these data, one on yellow fever vaccine responses in identical twins.

The sequencing input was CD8+ T cells sorted from blood. This clonotype originated in a woman younger than 35 in good health. V usage is TRBV4-3 and J usage is TRBJ2-5; D is undetermined. The CDR3 DNA sequence: TGCGCCAGCAGCCAGTGGGTTTCTAGGGAGACCCAGTACTTC. Residues: CASSQWVSRETQYF.